The 10 T cell receptor beta chains listed next were all sequenced from one sample in a study of neurological immune-mediated disorders. One entry per CDR3 protein, called by TCRdb with MiXCR from the 5' RACE reads. In the table there are about 40,000 distinct CDR3 sequences, roughly 15% of which are singletons. The sequenced material came from PBMCs. These TCRs come from a woman in her 50s with HTLV-1-associated myelopathy (HAM/TSP).

This clonotype showed up many times. V and J are TRBV28 and TRBJ2-3; D unclear. The CDR3 runs 13 residues. Trimming cost V 5 bases and J 2 bases, with 8 bases left between them. In germline, CDR1 is MDHEN, CDR2 SYDVKM. Here the CDR3 DNA reads TGTGCCAGCAGTGGACCAGCCACAGATACGCAGTATTTT. Translation: CASSGPATDTQYF.

This clonotype was seen at least ten times. The chain employs TRBV6-6 and TRBJ1-1; D gene uncertain. The CDR3 covers 15 residues. Germline assignment: CDR1 MNHNY and CDR2 SVGAGI (reference sequence). The germline V and J ends were trimmed by 0 bases and 1 base, with 9 bases remaining between them. This CDR3 is CASSYSRERNTEAFF. In nucleotides, the CDR3 is TGTGCCAGCAGTTACTCGAGAGAACGGAACACTGAAGCTTTCTTT.

This clonotype was counted between two and nine times. V gene TRBV3-1 combines with J gene TRBJ2-7, with D unclear. Germline V gives CDR1 LGHDT, CDR2 YNNKEL (reference sequence). This CDR3 is built from 14 residues. V was trimmed by 7 bases and J by 0 bases, leaving 13 bases between them. The chain's CDR3 is CASKFSQDSYEQYF. The CDR3 bases are TGTGCCAGCAAATTTTCCCAGGACTCCTACGAGCAGTACTTC.

This clonotype was detected a few times. The chain employs TRBV6-6 and TRBJ2-5; TRBD2 is a possible D gene (5 bases). V was clipped by 5 bases and J by 4 bases, with 11 bases between them. The CDR3 is 13 residues long. Germline V lookup: CDR1 MNHNY, CDR2 SVGAGI (reference sequence). CDR3 sequence (DNA): TGTGCCAGCAGTGCCTCCGAGGGAGAGACCCAGTACTTC. Translating gives CASSASEGETQYF.

Ten or more counts support this clonotype. The rearrangement links TRBV7-9 to TRBJ2-5; TRBD1 or TRBD2 may be the D gene (5 bases each). Germline V gene sequence: CDR1 SEHNR, CDR2 FQNEAQ (reference sequence). The CDR3 extends over 20 amino acids. The germline V and J ends were trimmed by 4 bases and 5 bases, with 32 bases remaining between them. The CDR3: CASSSSVAGSGFGKGETQYF. The CDR3 bases are TGTGCCAGCAGCTCTTCAGTGGCGGGTTCGGGGTTTGGAAAGGGGGAGACCCAGTACTTC.

This clonotype was seen ten or more times. J is TRBJ2-2 and V is TRBV5-1; D tentatively reads TRBD1 or TRBD2 (5 bases each). V gave up 3 bases and J gave up 5 bases, with 23 bases separating them. Germline V gives CDR1 SGHRS, CDR2 YFSETQ. This CDR3 is built from 18 residues. The CDR3 coding sequence is TGCGCCAGCAGCTCGGATTCGACGGGGCGCCGCGGGACCGGGGAGCTGTTTTTT. Translation gives CASSSDSTGRRGTGELFF.

This clonotype occurred many times. CDR3 DNA sequence: TGTGCCATCAGTGTAGACAGGGTACAGAACACTGAAGCTTTCTTT. Protein: CAISVDRVQNTEAFF. The chain employs TRBV10-3 and TRBJ1-1, with TRBD1 identical over 7 bases. Trimming removed 4 bases from V and 1 base from J; junction bases left unmatched: 6. In germline, CDR1 is ENHRY, CDR2 SYGVKD. The CDR3 extends over 15 amino acids.

This clonotype was recorded at least ten times. The rearrangement joins TRBV29-1 to TRBJ1-3, with 7 bases lining up with TRBD1. The CDR3 sequence is 14 residues long. Looked up from germline, CDR1 is SQVTM and CDR2 is ANQGSEA. The V segment lost 6 bases and the J segment 2 bases; nucleotides outside the gene matches: 7. CDR3 sequence: CSVLDRVTGNTIYF. CDR3 in DNA: TGCAGCGTGCTTGACAGGGTGACTGGAAACACCATATATTTT. Supplemented by reference TRBV29-1 and TRBJ1-3, the full variable domain reads SAVISQKPSRDICQRGTSLTIQCQVDSQVTMMFWYRQQPGQSLTLIATANQGSEATYESGFVIDKFPISRPNLTFSTLTVSNMSPEDSSIYLCSVLDRVTGNTIYFGEGSWLTVV.

The chain employs TRBV7-3 and TRBJ2-7; D may be TRBD1 or TRBD2 (5 bases each). This CDR3 region has 11 residues. Germline assignment: CDR1 SGHTA and CDR2 FQGTGA. CDR3 coding DNA: TGTGCGACTCGAGGGGAAGGCGAGCAGTACTTC. Translating it yields CATRGEGEQYF.

This clonotype has a count of ten or more. The CDR3 is CASSLEGQGEGEQYF. For the CDR3, the DNA is TGCGCCAGCAGCTTGGAGGGACAGGGTGAAGGTGAGCAGTACTTC. J is TRBJ2-7 and V is TRBV5-1; 9 bases are shared with TRBD1. Losses at the gene ends were 0 bases for V and 7 bases for J; bases not matched to a gene: 8. The CDR3 covers 15 residues. The germline CDR1 and CDR2 sequences are SGHRS and YFSETQ.